The TCR beta chain described here comes from a study of blood T cells in healthy people across ages. This clonotype was observed a handful of times. The antigen remains undetermined. A second about 7 to 11 cycle PCR used barcoded and J-beta primers. MiXCR, applied by TCRdb to the 5' RACE reads, yields one record per CDR3 protein. In the table there are about 1.8 million distinct CDR3 sequences, about 50% of which are singletons. The CDR3 covers 18 residues. The V and J ends lost 0 bases and 0 bases, in that order; junction bases with no gene match: 9. Germline V gene data show CDR1 as DFQATT and CDR2 as SNEGSKA (reference sequence). The study's findings and limits: TCR beta diversity correlated strongly with naive T cell percentage.

The rearrangement links TRBV20-1 to TRBJ2-5; the match to TRBD2 covers 11 bases. The origin of this receptor is a middle-aged woman in good health. The material sequenced was blood. The CDR3 DNA follows: TGCAGTGCTAGAGATGTTCTAGCGGGGGGAAATTACCAAGAGACCCAGTACTTC. Translated: CSARDVLAGGNYQETQYF.